The clone carrying this T cell receptor (beta chain) was recorded a few times. Researchers took RNA transcripts and amplified the TCR beta CDR3 regions from them. During a first-round RT-PCR of the TCR CDR3, the HTBI primer set was used. In TCRdb, the multiplex PCR reads were re-called with MiXCR into one record per CDR3 protein. The sample has about 290,000 distinct CDR3 sequences; nearly 15% are singletons. This sample is part of a study of T cells in Graves' hyperthyroidism and ophthalmopathy. Germline assignment: CDR1 LGHNA and CDR2 YNFKEQ. V trimming: 4 bases; J trimming: 5 bases; junction bases outside the gene matches: 6. The CDR3 is made up of 15 amino acids.

The V and J genes are TRBV4-2 and TRBJ2-5; 11 bases are shared with TRBD1. The receptor was isolated from a woman in her fifties or sixties with Graves' hyperthyroidism that later progressed to Graves' ophthalmopathy. The source material was blood. The CDR3 sequence is CASSPGQGAGETQYF. As DNA, the CDR3 is TGTGCCAGCAGCCCCGGACAGGGGGCGGGGGAGACCCAGTACTTC.